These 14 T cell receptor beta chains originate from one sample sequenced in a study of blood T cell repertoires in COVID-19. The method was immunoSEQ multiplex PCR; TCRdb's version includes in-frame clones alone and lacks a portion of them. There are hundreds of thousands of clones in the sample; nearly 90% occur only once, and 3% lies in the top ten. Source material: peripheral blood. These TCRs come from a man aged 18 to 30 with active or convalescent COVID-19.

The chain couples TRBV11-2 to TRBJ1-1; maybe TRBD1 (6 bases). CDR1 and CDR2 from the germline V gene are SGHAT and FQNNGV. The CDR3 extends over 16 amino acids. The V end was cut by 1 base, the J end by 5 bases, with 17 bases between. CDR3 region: CASSLAGGLTGTEAFF. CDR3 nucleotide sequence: TGTGCCAGCAGCTTAGCGGGCGGGTTGACAGGTACTGAAGCTTTCTTT.

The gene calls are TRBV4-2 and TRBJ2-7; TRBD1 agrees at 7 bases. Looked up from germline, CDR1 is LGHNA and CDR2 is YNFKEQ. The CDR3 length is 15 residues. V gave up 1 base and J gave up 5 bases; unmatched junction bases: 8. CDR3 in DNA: TGTGCCAGCAGCCAAGGAGGGGGCTACGGGGACGAGCAGTACTTC. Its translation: CASSQGGGYGDEQYF.

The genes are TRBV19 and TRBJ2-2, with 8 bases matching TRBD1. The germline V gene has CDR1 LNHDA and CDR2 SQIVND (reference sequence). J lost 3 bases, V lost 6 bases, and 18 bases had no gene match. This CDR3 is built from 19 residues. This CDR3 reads CASSTEGPGGESYTGELFF. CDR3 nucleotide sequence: TGTGCCAGTAGCACGGAGGGTCCAGGGGGCGAATCGTACACCGGGGAGCTGTTTTTT.

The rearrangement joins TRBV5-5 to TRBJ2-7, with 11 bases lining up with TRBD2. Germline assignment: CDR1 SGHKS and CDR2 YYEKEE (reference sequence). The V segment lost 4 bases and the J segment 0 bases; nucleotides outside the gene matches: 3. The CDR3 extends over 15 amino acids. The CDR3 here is CASSLAGGTSYEQYF. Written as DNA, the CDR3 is TGTGCCAGCAGCCTAGCGGGGGGCACCTCCTACGAGCAGTACTTC.

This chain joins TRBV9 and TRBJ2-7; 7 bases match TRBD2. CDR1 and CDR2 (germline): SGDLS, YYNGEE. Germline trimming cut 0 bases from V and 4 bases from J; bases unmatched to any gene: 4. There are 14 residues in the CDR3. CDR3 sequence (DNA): TGTGCCAGCAGCGTAGGGGCTAGCGGATACGAGCAGTACTTC. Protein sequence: CASSVGASGYEQYF.

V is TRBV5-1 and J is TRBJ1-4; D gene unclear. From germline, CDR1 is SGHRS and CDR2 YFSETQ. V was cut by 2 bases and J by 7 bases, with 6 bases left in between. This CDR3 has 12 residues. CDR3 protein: CASSFEFEKLFF. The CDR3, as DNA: TGCGCCAGCAGCTTTGAGTTTGAAAAACTGTTTTTT.

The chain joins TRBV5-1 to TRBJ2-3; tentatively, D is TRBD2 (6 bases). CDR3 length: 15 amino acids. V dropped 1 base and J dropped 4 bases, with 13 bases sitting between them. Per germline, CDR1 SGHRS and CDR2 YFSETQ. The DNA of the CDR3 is TGCGCCAGCAGCTTGCAAGGCGGGAACGCAGATACGCAGTATTTT. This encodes CASSLQGGNADTQYF.

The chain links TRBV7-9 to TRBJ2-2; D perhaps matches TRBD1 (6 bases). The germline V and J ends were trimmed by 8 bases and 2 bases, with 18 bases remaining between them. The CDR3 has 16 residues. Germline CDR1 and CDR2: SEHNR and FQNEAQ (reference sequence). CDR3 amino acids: CASPFYDRPNTGELFF. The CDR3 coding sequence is TGTGCCAGCCCATTCTATGACAGGCCCAACACCGGGGAGCTGTTTTTT.

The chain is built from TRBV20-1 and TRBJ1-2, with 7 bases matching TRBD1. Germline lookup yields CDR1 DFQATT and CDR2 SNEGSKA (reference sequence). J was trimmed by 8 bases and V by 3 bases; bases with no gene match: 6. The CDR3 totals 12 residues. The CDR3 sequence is CSASLGTVGYTF. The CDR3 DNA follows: TGCAGTGCTAGTCTTGGGACAGTCGGCTACACCTTC.

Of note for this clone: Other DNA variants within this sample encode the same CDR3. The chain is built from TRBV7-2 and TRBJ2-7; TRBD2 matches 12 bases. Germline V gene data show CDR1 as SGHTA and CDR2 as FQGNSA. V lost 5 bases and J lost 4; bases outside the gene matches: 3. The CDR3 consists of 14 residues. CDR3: CASSLGLAGYEQYF. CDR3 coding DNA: TGTGCCAGCAGCCTCGGACTAGCGGGATACGAGCAGTACTTC.

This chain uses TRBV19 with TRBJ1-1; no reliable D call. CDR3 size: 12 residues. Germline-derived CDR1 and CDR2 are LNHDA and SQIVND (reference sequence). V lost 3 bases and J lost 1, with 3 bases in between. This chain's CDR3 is CASSIRNTEAFF. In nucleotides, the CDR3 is TGTGCCAGTAGTATCCGGAACACTGAAGCTTTCTTT.

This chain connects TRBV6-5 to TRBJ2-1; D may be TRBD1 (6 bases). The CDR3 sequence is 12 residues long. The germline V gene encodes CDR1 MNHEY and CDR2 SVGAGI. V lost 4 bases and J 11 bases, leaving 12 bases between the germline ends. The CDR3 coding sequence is TGTGCCAGCAGTTTAACAGGGTATAAGCAGTTCTTC. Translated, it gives CASSLTGYKQFF.

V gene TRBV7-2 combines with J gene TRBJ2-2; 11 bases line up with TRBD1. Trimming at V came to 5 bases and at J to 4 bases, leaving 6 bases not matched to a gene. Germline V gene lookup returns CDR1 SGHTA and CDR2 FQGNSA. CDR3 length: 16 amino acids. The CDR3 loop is CASSPRGTGGTGELFF. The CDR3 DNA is TGTGCCAGCAGCCCACGCGGGACAGGGGGCACCGGGGAGCTGTTTTTT. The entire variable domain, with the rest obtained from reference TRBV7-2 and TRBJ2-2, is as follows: GAGVSQSPSNKVTEKGKDVELRCDPISGHTALYWYRQSLGQGLEFLIYFQGNSAPDKSGLPSDRFSAERTGGSVSTLTIQRTQQEDSAVYLCASSPRGTGGTGELFFGEGSRLTVL.

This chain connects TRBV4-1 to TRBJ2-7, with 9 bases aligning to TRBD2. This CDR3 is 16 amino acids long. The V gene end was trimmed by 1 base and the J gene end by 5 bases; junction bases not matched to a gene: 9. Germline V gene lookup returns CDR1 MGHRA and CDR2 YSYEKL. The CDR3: CASSQVYPSGVHEQYF. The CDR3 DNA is TGCGCCAGCAGCCAAGTCTATCCTAGCGGGGTCCACGAGCAGTACTTC.